Described below is a single TCR beta chain sequence and its context. Its antigen remains unknown. This CDR3 region has 12 residues. CDR1 SGHNT and CDR2 YYREEE come from the germline V gene (reference sequence). Trimming took off 2 bases at V and 2 bases at J, with 4 bases between the two ends. This specimen comes from a study of cytomegalovirus exposure and HLA in healthy donors. PCR primers comprised 60 Vbeta and 13 Jbeta primers. Measured with immunoSEQ multiplex PCR; TCRdb has only the in-frame clones, and not every one. The data show approximately 100,000 clones, roughly 75% seen once. Study results and caveats: It was taken for granted in presence/absence analyses that sequencing depth across donors was roughly uniform.

This clonotype originated in a male donor in good health and CMV-seropositive. This chain joins TRBV5-4 and TRBJ1-2, with D unresolved. The sequenced sample was PBMCs. The CDR3 protein is CASSLTNYGYTF. CDR3 coding DNA: TGTGCCAGCAGCTTAACAAACTATGGCTACACCTTC.